One T cell receptor (beta chain) is described in this entry. There are many counts of this clonotype. The target of this receptor is not known. No much larger clone exists at a distance of one base, and base qualities are not known. The sample's treatment or condition label is to be understood as: live attenuated yellow fever vaccine strain. PBMCs were isolated from peripheral blood using a standard Ficoll-Paque protocol. Dynabeads CD4 and CD8 positive selection kits were used to isolate the CD4 and CD8 T-cell fractions. TriZol was used to extract RNA from bulk PBMCs, from CD4 and CD8 fractions, and from dextramer-positive and dextramer-negative fractions. The germline V gene provides CDR1 ENHRY and CDR2 SYGVKD. The junction carries 16 bases between V and J, which are trimmed by 10 bases and 2 bases respectively. CDR3 length: 14 amino acids, cysteine to phenylalanine. The DNA shown is the 42-base CDR3, in frame from base 1.

This sample is part of a study of T cells after yellow fever vaccination (dated by TCRdb to between 2018 and 2021). In the study overall: The SMART-Seq v4 Ultra Low Input RNA kit was used to prepare libraries from fractions with low cell numbers. To follow T-cell clones before and after both primary and booster YFV17D yellow fever vaccination, bulk TCR alpha and beta repertoires underwent longitudinal sequencing. Bulk PBMC replicates and cell subsets were isolated from blood drawn at multiple timepoints before and after both primary and secondary immunization. Two healthy male donors, one aged 18 to 29 and one aged 30 to 39 years, were included in the cohort.

Sequencing instrument: Illumina NovaSeq 6000. TCR cDNA was synthesized by 5'RACE template switching, through which a universal primer site and unique molecular identifiers were introduced. Priming for cDNA synthesis came from both the TCR alpha and TCR beta constant segments. Two PCR steps were used to amplify libraries, with sample barcodes and sequencing adapters being added in the second step. Sequencing of the libraries was done on either Illumina HiSeq 2500 (2x100 bp) or NovaSeq (2x150 bp). The study's processing was this. Reads were demultiplexed and collapsed into UMI consensus sequences with MIGEC, and V(D)J alignment was performed with MiXCR. Using edgeR on replicate PBMC samples, clonotypes were called vaccine-responding if FDR was below 0.01 and the log2 fold change was above 5 up to day 15. CD4 or CD8 identity was assigned to each bulk clonotype according to whether the clonotype was present at higher abundance in the sequenced CD4 repertoire or the sequenced CD8 repertoire. Clones were called with MiXCR by TCRdb after fastp trimmed the public reads at Q25, and only in-frame beta chains were retained. Identical CDR3 protein sequences are pooled into one entry, listed with their most common genes and DNA. For this entry, the V and J calls and clone size follow TCRdb and not the study's own pipeline. A total of about 220,000 distinct CDR3 sequences appear in this sample, approximately 3.2% of them only once. The ten largest make up approximately 3.5% of the sample.

On the study overall, not on this receptor specifically: Compared with the primary T-cell response, the secondary T-cell response was faster but weaker, reaching its peak on day 5 rather than on day 15. A small fraction of clonotypes showed up in both the CD4 and CD8 compartments, probably as a result of convergent recombination. The study included only a couple of donors, which limits how far the findings can be generalized. FACS-sorted repertoires could contain abundant contaminating clonotypes from the bulk population, so computational filtering was required. Most clones expanded after primary vaccination (approximately 96% of CD4 and approximately 86% of CD8) were re-detected after the booster, suggesting that broad memory maintenance occurred.

This chain joins TRBV10-3 to TRBJ2-3; TRBD2 is possibly the D segment (7 matching bases). This TCR was recovered from a young man who received the YFV17D yellow fever vaccine. This specimen consisted of CD4+ T cells sorted from PBMCs, obtained 10 days after the yellow fever booster vaccination. Here the CDR3 is given as CATEGGGPTDTQYF. The DNA sequence follows: TGTGCCACGGAGGGGGGGGGCCCCACAGATACGCAGTATTTT.